A single sample is the source of the 25 T cell receptor beta chains below, sequenced in a study of early T cells in non-severe SARS-CoV-2 infection. TCRdb passed the 5' RACE reads through MiXCR, listing each CDR3 protein once. The sample carries roughly 51,000 distinct CDR3 sequences, approximately 10% recorded once. The material sequenced was whole blood. Receptors were obtained from an adult who was a healthcare worker with PCR-confirmed SARS-CoV-2 infection or an uninfected control (not recorded which).

The table lists this clonotype with a few counts. This chain connects TRBV6-5 to TRBJ2-5, with D possibly called TRBD1 or TRBD2 (6 bases each). CDR3 size: 16 residues. Germline lookup yields CDR1 MNHEY and CDR2 SVGAGI. Trimming removed 1 base from V and 3 bases from J, with 15 bases in between. The CDR3, as DNA: TGTGCCAGCAGTTACTTCCGACAGGAGGGGGAAGAGACCCAGTACTTC. It specifies CASSYFRQEGEETQYF.

This clonotype was counted at least ten times. V usage is TRBV28 and J usage is TRBJ2-6, with D unresolved. The germline V gene has CDR1 MDHEN and CDR2 SYDVKM. This CDR3 contains 15 residues. V gave up 6 bases and J gave up 0 bases, with 9 bases separating them. Here the CDR3 DNA reads TGTGCCAGCAGAGAACATAGCTCTGGGGCCAACGTCCTGACTTTC. It specifies CASREHSSGANVLTF.

This clonotype has only a few counts. The V gene is TRBV12-3 or TRBV12-4, the J gene TRBJ2-3; D uncertain. This CDR3 comprises 13 residues. The V gene lost 6 bases and the J gene lost 2 bases, with 9 bases spanning the gap. The CDR3 sequence is CASSLLATDTQYF. CDR3 nucleotide sequence: TGTGCCAGCAGCCTACTCGCCACAGATACGCAGTATTTT.

This clonotype occurred a few times. The chain has TRBV6-6 and TRBJ2-6; a weak D match, TRBD2 (5 bases). Germline loops: CDR1 MNHNY, CDR2 SVGAGI (reference sequence). Deletions cut 6 bases from V and 4 bases from J, with 13 bases between. This CDR3 spans 15 amino acids. In DNA form, the CDR3 reads TGTGCCAGCAGCCACCGGGGATCAGGGGCCAACGTCCTGACTTTC. Residues: CASSHRGSGANVLTF.

This clonotype was recorded a few times. The CDR3 protein is CASSLDSASYNEQFF. DNA of the CDR3: TGTGCCAGCAGCTTAGACAGCGCTTCCTACAATGAGCAGTTCTTC. V gene TRBV11-3 combines with J gene TRBJ2-1; D is undetermined. Germline V lookup: CDR1 SGHNT, CDR2 YENEEA. Trimming cost V 0 bases and J 1 base, with 7 bases left between them. The CDR3 has 15 amino acids.

This clonotype occurred many times. This sequence joins TRBV29-1 and TRBJ2-5; no clear D gene. V shed 7 bases and J shed 4 bases, with 13 bases lying between them. This CDR3 comprises 12 residues. Germline CDR1 reads SQVTM; CDR2 reads ANQGSEA. In nucleotides, the CDR3 is TGCAGCGCACGAGAAGGAGTAGAGACCCAGTACTTC. Translating gives CSAREGVETQYF.

This clonotype was seen a few times. V usage is TRBV4-2 and J usage is TRBJ1-2; the D is unclear. The CDR3 is 15 amino acids. The germline V gene encodes CDR1 LGHNA and CDR2 YNFKEQ. The V end was cut by 1 base, the J end by 5 bases, with 14 bases between. CDR3 nucleotides: TGTGCCAGCAGCCAAGGGGTCTACACGGGTTATGGCTACACCTTC. Translating it yields CASSQGVYTGYGYTF.

This clonotype has at least ten counts. DNA of the CDR3: TGCAGTGCTAGGACCAGAGGTGCCAGTGGTGGACAGCCCCAGCATTTT. As protein: CSARTRGASGGQPQHF. The J gene is TRBJ1-5, the V gene TRBV20-1; D gene uncertain. Between the trimmed V and J ends, which lost 3 bases and 7 bases, there was a span of 22 bases. This CDR3 spans 16 amino acids. Germline V CDR1 and CDR2: DFQATT, SNEGSKA (reference sequence).

This chain joins TRBV3-1 and TRBJ1-2; maybe TRBD1 (6 bases). Trimming pared 3 bases from V and 1 base from J, leaving 12 bases between. Germline V gives CDR1 LGHDT, CDR2 YNNKEL (reference sequence). The CDR3 loop spans 15 amino acids. The CDR3 loop is CASSHRQDFNYGYTF. Here the CDR3 DNA reads TGTGCCAGCAGCCATAGACAGGACTTTAACTATGGCTACACCTTC.

The gene calls are TRBV5-1 and TRBJ1-4; 7 bases are shared with TRBD1. The CDR3 is 15 amino acids. After removal of 4 bases from V and 8 bases from J, the junction contained 11 bases not matched to a gene. Germline V gene data show CDR1 as SGHRS and CDR2 as YFSETQ. CDR3 in amino acids: CASSTSRQGGEKLFF. CDR3 sequence (DNA): TGCGCCAGCAGCACCTCCAGGCAGGGGGGAGAAAAACTGTTTTTT.

The rearrangement joins TRBV4-1 to TRBJ2-3; TRBD2 aligns across 9 bases. This CDR3 region has 17 residues. The V gene end was trimmed by 3 bases and the J gene end by 3 bases; junction bases not matched to a gene: 10. Germline V gene sequence: CDR1 MGHRA, CDR2 YSYEKL. The CDR3: CASSHNAAGGGTDTQYF. For the CDR3, the DNA is TGCGCCAGCAGCCACAATGCGGCGGGAGGGGGAACAGATACGCAGTATTTT.

This clonotype has more than one count but fewer than ten. V and J are TRBV4-1 and TRBJ2-2; no definite D call. The CDR3 spans 12 residues. The V and J ends lost 4 bases and 5 bases respectively, with 5 bases between them. Germline V gene data show CDR1 as MGHRA and CDR2 as YSYEKL. CDR3 amino acids: CASSPVTGELFF. As DNA, the CDR3 is TGCGCCAGCAGCCCCGTAACCGGGGAGCTGTTTTTT.

This chain uses TRBV10-3 with TRBJ2-5; perhaps TRBD1 as D (5 bases). Per the germline V gene, CDR1 is ENHRY and CDR2 is SYGVKD. The CDR3 totals 13 residues. Between the trimmed V and J ends, which lost 7 bases and 4 bases, there was a span of 13 bases. CDR3 bases: TGTGCCATCACTTGCAGGGTAGCAGAGACCCAGTACTTC. This translates into CAITCRVAETQYF.

This clonotype was observed a few times. V is TRBV5-1 and J is TRBJ1-5, with D tentatively TRBD1 (6 bases). V lost 0 bases and J lost 10, with 14 bases in between. The germline V gene encodes CDR1 SGHRS and CDR2 YFSETQ. This CDR3 has 14 amino acids. The CDR3 coding sequence is TGCGCCAGCAGCTTGGGATCCTACAGGGATCCCCAGCATTTT. It yields the protein CASSLGSYRDPQHF.

This clonotype was seen a few times. This sequence joins TRBV28 and TRBJ2-5, with D unclear. This CDR3 region has 16 residues. Looked up from germline, CDR1 is MDHEN and CDR2 is SYDVKM. The germline V and J ends were trimmed by 4 bases and 3 bases, with 18 bases remaining between them. This chain's CDR3 is CASSSPTHSAKETQYF. The CDR3 region has the DNA TGTGCCAGCAGTTCCCCGACCCACAGTGCCAAAGAGACCCAGTACTTC.

The chain is built from TRBV20-1 and TRBJ2-7; 9 bases align to TRBD1. J gave up 5 bases and V 5 bases, and 7 bases lay outside the gene matches. The CDR3 sequence is 13 residues long. The germline V gene has CDR1 DFQATT and CDR2 SNEGSKA (reference sequence). CDR3 residues: CSAGTGRSHEQYF. The CDR3, as DNA: TGCAGTGCTGGGACAGGGAGGTCCCACGAGCAGTACTTC.

The sample holds a few counts of this clonotype. The chain joins TRBV6-1 to TRBJ2-2, with D possibly being TRBD1 (6 bases). The CDR3 totals 15 residues. Germline V gene lookup returns CDR1 MNHNS and CDR2 SASEGT. Trimming cost V 9 bases and J 0 bases, with 14 bases left between them. CDR3 nucleotides: TGTGCCAGTGGACAGCCCCTCGCGAACACCGGGGAGCTGTTTTTT. It yields the protein CASGQPLANTGELFF.

This chain connects TRBV12-3 or TRBV12-4 to TRBJ1-3, with D uncertain. This CDR3 region has 15 residues. With 6 bases removed from V and 4 bases from J, the gap between germline ends came to 16 bases. CDR3 residues: CASSHKGNSGNTIYF. For the CDR3, the DNA is TGTGCCAGCAGCCACAAGGGAAATAGCGGAAACACCATATATTTT.

This clonotype was detected a few times. The chain combines TRBV6-5 with TRBJ1-2; D is unresolved. Trimming shortened V by 6 bases and J by 2 bases, and 13 bases separated the two germline ends. The CDR3 extends over 14 amino acids. Per the germline V gene, CDR1 is MNHEY and CDR2 is SVGAGI. The CDR3 coding sequence is TGTGCCAGCAGCCCACCTGCCCCCAACTATGGCTACACCTTC. Amino acids: CASSPPAPNYGYTF.

This clonotype has only a few counts. The chain is built from TRBV7-9 and TRBJ2-1; D uncertain. The CDR3 runs 17 residues. The V gene's germline CDR1 is SEHNR and CDR2 FQNEAQ (reference sequence). Trimming took off 5 bases at V and 5 bases at J, with 22 bases between the two ends. Written as DNA, the CDR3 is TGTGCCAGCAGCCTCCGAATGTCCCATCAGACCCACAATGAGCAGTTCTTC. The encoded protein is CASSLRMSHQTHNEQFF.

This clonotype was seen ten or more times. V usage is TRBV20-1 and J usage is TRBJ2-7, with a weak D call TRBD1 (5 bases). V was clipped by 6 bases and J by 5 bases, with 17 bases between them. The CDR3 has 13 residues. Per the germline V gene, CDR1 is DFQATT and CDR2 is SNEGSKA (reference sequence). Here the CDR3 DNA reads TGCAGTGCCCCTCGGCAGGGCGGCGACGAGCAGTACTTC. It yields the protein CSAPRQGGDEQYF.

The V call is TRBV5-1, the J call TRBJ1-6, with D hard to call. Trimming cost V 0 bases and J 9 bases, with 13 bases left between them. Germline CDR1 reads SGHRS; CDR2 reads YFSETQ. The CDR3 runs to 15 residues. Written as DNA, the CDR3 is TGCGCCAGCAGCTTGGACACCTCAAGGAGTTCACCCCTCCACTTT. It translates to CASSLDTSRSSPLHF.

This clonotype has a count of ten or more. The chain recombines TRBV27 with TRBJ2-2; D gene unclear. In germline, CDR1 is MNHEY, CDR2 SMNVEV (reference sequence). The length of the CDR3 is 15 residues. Trimming pared 3 bases from V and 0 bases from J, leaving 8 bases between. The CDR3 loop reads CASSFKAPNTGELFF. The CDR3 DNA reads TGTGCCAGCAGTTTTAAGGCCCCGAACACCGGGGAGCTGTTTTTT.

This clonotype was found many times. The CDR3 loop is CASSPPDREGYTF. CDR3 sequence (DNA): TGTGCCAGCTCACCACCGGACAGGGAAGGCTACACCTTC. This chain uses TRBV18 with TRBJ1-2, with TRBD1 identical over 8 bases. V shed 0 bases and J 8 bases; nucleotides not matched to a gene: 2. CDR1 KGHSH and CDR2 LQKENI come from the germline V gene. The CDR3 is 13 amino acids.

A note on this clonotype: A much larger clone differs by one base, so this may be a read error. The genes are TRBV5-6 and TRBJ2-7; D possibly matches TRBD1 or TRBD2 (5 bases each). CDR1 is SGHDT and CDR2 is YYEEEE in the germline V gene. The length of the CDR3 is 14 residues. The CDR3 sequence: CASSLAGSSNEQYF. The CDR3 nucleotides are TGTGCCAGCAGCTTAGCAGGGAGCTCCAACGAGCAGTACTTC.